This T cell receptor (beta chain) was sequenced in a study of blood T cell repertoires in COVID-19. Overall study: The United States, Italy and Spain supplied acute and convalescent COVID-19 samples.

Sequenced by immunoSEQ multiplex PCR; TCRdb stores in-frame clones only, minus some. This table holds 150,000 to 200,000 clones, approximately 87% found once. Germline V gives CDR1 SNHLY, CDR2 FYNNEI. The CDR3 consists of 14 residues. Trimming cost V 3 bases and J 2 bases, with 10 bases left between them. The sequencing sample was made of peripheral blood. This sequence joins TRBV2 and TRBJ1-1; D remains unclear. This TCR was recovered from a man between 18 and 29 years old with active or convalescent COVID-19. The CDR3 DNA follows: TGTGCCAGCAGTGAGTTATGGGCAAACACTGAAGCTTTCTTT. Its translation: CASSELWANTEAFF.